Listed here are 32 T cell receptor beta chains from one sample, sequenced in a study of blood T cell repertoires in COVID-19. Sequencing used immunoSEQ multiplex PCR; TCRdb keeps in-frame clones, though not all of them. The sample has roughly 200,000 clones; about 86% are singletons. Sequenced: peripheral blood. These receptor sequences come from a man aged 50 to 60 with active or convalescent COVID-19.

This chain connects TRBV6-1 to TRBJ2-1; 7 bases align to TRBD2. Looked up from germline, CDR1 is MNHNS and CDR2 is SASEGT. V was pared by 3 bases and J by 4 bases, with 3 bases of the junction left unmatched. There are 14 residues in the CDR3. CDR3 amino acids: CASSEGGIYNEQFF. CDR3 nucleotides: TGTGCCAGCAGTGAGGGGGGGATTTACAATGAGCAGTTCTTC.

A single count supports this clone. J is TRBJ1-6 and V is TRBV28; perhaps TRBD1 as D (5 bases). Germline CDR1 and CDR2: MDHEN and SYDVKM. This CDR3 comprises 13 residues. V lost 4 bases to trimming and J lost 8 bases, with 9 bases between them. CDR3 nucleotide sequence: TGTGCCAGCAGTTCCCAGGGTTATTCACCCCTCCACTTT. Its protein is CASSSQGYSPLHF.

The rearrangement links TRBV7-9 to TRBJ1-2, with TRBD1 identical over 7 bases. This CDR3 is built from 13 residues. Germline lookup yields CDR1 SEHNR and CDR2 FQNEAQ (reference sequence). V lost 6 bases, J lost 4 bases, and 5 bases stayed unmatched. The CDR3: CASSPGQFYGYTF. As DNA, the CDR3 is TGTGCCAGCAGTCCGGGACAGTTCTATGGCTACACCTTC. The entire variable domain, with the rest obtained from reference TRBV7-9 and TRBJ1-2, is as follows: DTGVSQNPRHKITKRGQNVTFRCDPISEHNRLYWYRQTLGQGPEFLTYFQNEAQLEKSRLLSDRFSAERPKGSFSTLEIQRTEQGDSAMYLCASSPGQFYGYTFGSGTRLTVV.

This chain links TRBV7-7 with TRBJ2-2; a weak D match, TRBD2 (7 bases). The CDR3 spans 16 residues. Looked up from germline, CDR1 is SSHAT and CDR2 is FNYEAQ (reference sequence). V dropped 5 bases and J dropped 7 bases, with 20 bases sitting between them. DNA of the CDR3: TGTGCCAGCAGCCCCGGGTCGGGGGGCGTTAACGGGGAGCTGTTTTTT. Amino acid sequence: CASSPGSGGVNGELFF.

This chain uses TRBV30 with TRBJ1-4, with 8 bases that match TRBD1. The CDR3 runs to 13 residues. Germline V gene sequence: CDR1 GTSNPN, CDR2 SVGIG (reference sequence). V gave up 3 bases and J gave up 7 bases; unmatched junction bases: 4. The CDR3: CAWRNRGGEKLFF. CDR3 bases: TGTGCCTGGAGGAACAGGGGGGGTGAAAAACTGTTTTTT.

V gene TRBV5-1 combines with J gene TRBJ2-3; tentatively, D is TRBD2 (7 bases). Germline CDR1 and CDR2: SGHRS and YFSETQ. V was cut by 0 bases and J by 4 bases, with 12 bases left in between. The CDR3 sequence is 15 residues long. Here the CDR3 DNA reads TGCGCCAGCAGCTTGGTTGGGGGGGGCGCAGATACGCAGTATTTT. Translating gives CASSLVGGGADTQYF.

This chain joins TRBV30 and TRBJ1-1, with 8 bases identical to TRBD1. Germline lookup yields CDR1 GTSNPN and CDR2 SVGIG (reference sequence). The CDR3 sequence is 15 residues long. V lost 5 bases, J lost 6 bases, and 14 bases stayed unmatched. This CDR3 reads CAWATGARGRAEAFF. Written as DNA, the CDR3 is TGTGCCTGGGCGACAGGGGCCCGCGGAAGAGCTGAAGCTTTCTTT.

CDR3 bases: TGTGCCAGTAGTATTGGAGGGATTAGCACAGATACGCAGTATTTT. Translation: CASSIGGISTDTQYF. This sequence joins TRBV19 and TRBJ2-3; perhaps TRBD2 as D (6 bases). The V gene's germline CDR1 is LNHDA and CDR2 SQIVND (reference sequence). The CDR3 has 15 residues. Deletions cut 3 bases from V and 0 bases from J, with 10 bases between. Combining the CDR3 with reference TRBV19 and TRBJ2-3 gives the whole variable domain DGGITQSPKYLFRKEGQNVTLSCEQNLNHDAMYWYRQDPGQGLRLIYYSQIVNDFQKGDIAEGYSVSREKKESFPLTVTSAQKNPTAFYLCASSIGGISTDTQYFGPGTRLTVL.

Only one count was recorded for this clone. V and J are TRBV5-5 and TRBJ2-7, with TRBD1 identical over 9 bases. With V trimmed by 4 bases and J by 7 bases, 9 bases remained unmatched. CDR1 SGHKS and CDR2 YYEKEE come from the germline V gene (reference sequence). The CDR3 covers 14 residues. The CDR3 nucleotides are TGTGCCAGCAGCCAAGAACAGGGGGCTGGGGAGCAGTACTTC. Translating gives CASSQEQGAGEQYF.

The chain joins TRBV27 to TRBJ1-1, with a possible D match to TRBD1 (5 bases). This CDR3 is built from 13 residues. Germline V gene data show CDR1 as MNHEY and CDR2 as SMNVEV (reference sequence). V lost 10 bases and J lost 1, with 13 bases in between. The CDR3 DNA sequence: TGTGCCACCAGCCGGGGGAGGAACACTGAAGCTTTCTTT. As protein: CATSRGRNTEAFF.

CDR3 nucleotide sequence: TGTGCCAGCAGCCCCTCTCAACGTGGGCGCTCCTACAATGAGCAGTTCTTC. Its protein is CASSPSQRGRSYNEQFF. The V and J genes are TRBV9 and TRBJ2-1; D gene unclear. Germline CDR1 and CDR2: SGDLS and YYNGEE. The CDR3 is 17 residues long. V was pared by 4 bases and J by 0 bases, with 17 bases between.

The rearrangement uses TRBV3-1 (or the pseudogene TRBV3-2) and TRBJ2-7, with 11 bases lining up with TRBD2. CDR1 and CDR2 from the germline V gene are LGHDT and YNNKEL (reference sequence). V lost 4 bases to trimming and J lost 2 bases; unmatched junction nucleotides: 1. The CDR3 sequence is 14 residues long. The CDR3 bases are TGTGCCAGCAGCCGTAGCGGGGGGGCCTACGAGCAGTACTTC. It encodes CASSRSGGAYEQYF.

The chain is built from TRBV3-1 (or the pseudogene TRBV3-2) and TRBJ2-1; 7 bases map to TRBD2. Per germline, CDR1 LGHDT and CDR2 YNNKEL (reference sequence). This CDR3 region has 17 residues. J lost 0 bases, V lost 0 bases, and 5 bases had no gene match. For the CDR3, the DNA is TGTGCCAGCAGCCAAGATACCAGCGGGGCCTCCTACAATGAGCAGTTCTTC. Its translation is CASSQDTSGASYNEQFF.

The genes are TRBV19 and TRBJ1-2; D may be TRBD1 (5 bases). The CDR3 is 13 residues long. Germline loops: CDR1 LNHDA, CDR2 SQIVND (reference sequence). Trimming pared 9 bases from V and 0 bases from J, leaving 11 bases between. The CDR3: CASKGPANYGYTF. The CDR3 coding sequence is TGTGCCAGCAAGGGGCCAGCTAACTATGGCTACACCTTC.

The V and J genes are TRBV10-2 and TRBJ2-3; 9 bases agree with TRBD2. CDR3 size: 16 residues. J gave up 1 base and V 0 bases, and 2 bases lay outside the gene matches. Germline V CDR1 and CDR2: WSHSY, SAAADI. The CDR3 region is CASSESPSGGTDTQYF. The CDR3 coding sequence is TGCGCCAGCAGTGAGTCGCCTAGCGGGGGCACAGATACGCAGTATTTT.

J is TRBJ1-2 and V is TRBV4-2; D might be TRBD1 (6 bases). Trimming stripped 0 bases from V and 0 bases from J, with 8 bases between. Germline V gene data show CDR1 as LGHNA and CDR2 as YNFKEQ. This CDR3 comprises 15 residues. The chain's CDR3 is CASSQETGTNYGYTF. Here the CDR3 DNA reads TGTGCCAGCAGCCAAGAAACAGGGACTAACTATGGCTACACCTTC.

The CDR3 here is CASRPGTTGGQETQYF. The CDR3 bases are TGTGCCAGTAGACCTGGGACAACAGGAGGACAAGAGACCCAGTACTTC. This sequence joins TRBV19 and TRBJ2-5; D possibly corresponds to TRBD1 (6 bases). Trimming removed 6 bases from V and 2 bases from J, with 19 bases in between. CDR1 and CDR2 from the germline V gene are LNHDA and SQIVND (reference sequence). CDR3 length: 16 amino acids. The full variable domain, its missing parts supplied by reference TRBV19 and TRBJ2-5, is DGGITQSPKYLFRKEGQNVTLSCEQNLNHDAMYWYRQDPGQGLRLIYYSQIVNDFQKGDIAEGYSVSREKKESFPLTVTSAQKNPTAFYLCASRPGTTGGQETQYFGPGTRLLVL.

The chain couples TRBV6-5 to TRBJ1-2, with TRBD1 identical over 7 bases. V gave up 6 bases and J gave up 0 bases; unmatched junction bases: 4. This CDR3 spans 14 amino acids. Germline V gene data show CDR1 as MNHEY and CDR2 as SVGAGI. CDR3 amino acids: CASRIGTANYGYTF. As DNA, the CDR3 is TGTGCCAGCAGGATCGGGACAGCTAACTATGGCTACACCTTC.

The chain joins TRBV6-1 to TRBJ1-2, with 8 bases fitting TRBD1. There are 16 residues in the CDR3. Losses at the gene ends were 2 bases for V and 5 bases for J; bases not matched to a gene: 10. CDR1 and CDR2 (germline): MNHNS, SASEGT. The CDR3 loop reads CASSELQGAQRYGYTF. CDR3 sequence (DNA): TGTGCCAGCAGTGAACTGCAGGGGGCCCAACGGTATGGCTACACCTTC.

This clone was seen a single time. The V call is TRBV9, the J call TRBJ2-1; D is unresolved. Germline CDR1 SGDLS, CDR2 YYNGEE. Trimming shortened V by 0 bases and J by 8 bases, and 12 bases separated the two germline ends. The CDR3 is 14 amino acids. The CDR3 DNA sequence: TGTGCCAGCAGCGTAGGGTACATCTCCGATGAGCAGTTCTTC. It codes for CASSVGYISDEQFF.

V and J are TRBV5-1 and TRBJ2-7; tentatively, D is TRBD2 (5 bases). This CDR3 comprises 13 residues. Germline-derived CDR1 and CDR2 are SGHRS and YFSETQ. V lost 4 bases and J lost 5, with 13 bases in between. The CDR3, as DNA: TGCGCCAGCAGCCTCCCCGTGGGAGACGAGCAGTACTTC. Its translation: CASSLPVGDEQYF. Based on the CDR3 plus reference TRBV5-1 and TRBJ2-7, the full variable domain is KAGVTQTPRYLIKTRGQQVTLSCSPISGHRSVSWYQQTPGQGLQFLFEYFSETQRNKGNFPGRFSGRQFSNSRSEMNVSTLELGDSALYLCASSLPVGDEQYFGPGTRLTVT.

The chain carries TRBV10-3 and TRBJ2-5, with 11 nucleotides matching TRBD2. Per the germline V gene, CDR1 is ENHRY and CDR2 is SYGVKD. CDR3 length: 16 amino acids. V was pared by 2 bases and J by 3 bases, with 5 bases of the junction left unmatched. The CDR3, as DNA: TGTGCCATCAGTGAGCCGGGACTAGCGGAAAAAGAGACCCAGTACTTC. It yields the protein CAISEPGLAEKETQYF.

This chain joins TRBV5-6 and TRBJ1-5; D is uncertain. The V gene lost 0 bases and the J gene lost 4 bases, with 5 bases spanning the gap. The CDR3 length is 13 residues. CDR1 is SGHDT and CDR2 is YYEEEE in the germline V gene. The CDR3, as DNA: TGTGCCAGCAGCTTGGGGCAGAATCAGCCCCAGCATTTT. As protein: CASSLGQNQPQHF.

The chain has TRBV13 and TRBJ1-2; TRBD1 agrees at 7 bases. Germline loops: CDR1 PRHDT, CDR2 FYEKMQ (reference sequence). The length of the CDR3 is 14 residues. The trim removed 5 bases at V and 4 bases at J, leaving 7 bases unmatched. The chain's CDR3 is CASSGEGAGYGYTF. The CDR3 nucleotides are TGTGCCAGCAGCGGAGAGGGGGCTGGCTATGGCTACACCTTC.

The chain carries TRBV12-5 and TRBJ1-1; D not resolved. The CDR3 runs to 14 residues. CDR1 is LGHNT, CDR2 FRNRAP, per germline. V was pared by 7 bases and J by 3 bases, with 15 bases between. CDR3 in DNA: TGTGCTAGTGCCAACGGGGTGGGTGACACTGAAGCTTTCTTT. Translation gives CASANGVGDTEAFF.

The rearrangement joins TRBV27 to TRBJ1-1; D unclear. Deletions cut 3 bases from V and 0 bases from J, with 8 bases between. Germline assignment: CDR1 MNHEY and CDR2 SMNVEV (reference sequence). The CDR3 length is 14 residues. CDR3: CASSFRGLNTEAFF. The CDR3 DNA follows: TGTGCCAGCAGTTTCCGGGGTTTGAACACTGAAGCTTTCTTT.

The chain recombines TRBV5-1 with TRBJ2-1, with 11 nucleotides matching TRBD2. The germline V gene encodes CDR1 SGHRS and CDR2 YFSETQ. There are 16 residues in the CDR3. The junction had 7 bases not matched to a gene; V was cut back by 1 base and J by 7 bases. In DNA form, the CDR3 reads TGCGCCAGCAGCTTGACTAGCGGGGGTCTGAATAATGAGCAGTTCTTC. Protein: CASSLTSGGLNNEQFF.

This chain connects TRBV5-6 to TRBJ1-1, with TRBD1 as a possible D gene (5 bases). The CDR3 runs to 14 residues. Trimming left V 3 bases short and J 1 base short, with 10 bases between. Per germline, CDR1 SGHDT and CDR2 YYEEEE. CDR3 amino acids: CASSSGVGNTEAFF. As DNA, the CDR3 is TGTGCCAGCAGCTCGGGGGTTGGGAACACTGAAGCTTTCTTT.

V usage is TRBV7-7 and J usage is TRBJ2-2; a possible D gene is TRBD1 (6 bases). The V end lost 1 base, the J end lost 5 bases, and 8 bases lay between the germline ends. This CDR3 region has 14 residues. Germline V CDR1 and CDR2: SSHAT, FNYEAQ (reference sequence). CDR3 in amino acids: CASSLERGTGELFF. The DNA of the CDR3 is TGTGCCAGCAGCTTAGAGAGGGGGACCGGGGAGCTGTTTTTT.

Only a few counts were recorded for this clone. The CDR3 sequence is CASSFTGGRWDTDTQYF. CDR3 sequence (DNA): TGTGCCAGCAGCTTTACGGGGGGCCGTTGGGACACAGATACGCAGTATTTT. This chain joins TRBV5-4 and TRBJ2-3; D possibly corresponds to TRBD2 (7 bases). The CDR3 covers 17 residues. The germline gives CDR1 SGHNT, CDR2 YYREEE (reference sequence). Deletions cut 2 bases from V and 2 bases from J, with 18 bases between.

The rearrangement links TRBV7-9 to TRBJ1-4; possibly TRBD1 for D (5 bases). Germline lookup yields CDR1 SEHNR and CDR2 FQNEAQ (reference sequence). Trimming pared 1 base from V and 6 bases from J, leaving 9 bases between. The CDR3 covers 14 residues. The chain's CDR3 is CASSLGQGHEKLFF. In DNA form, the CDR3 reads TGTGCCAGCAGCTTAGGGCAGGGCCATGAAAAACTGTTTTTT.

The chain couples TRBV3-1 (or the pseudogene TRBV3-2) to TRBJ2-1; TRBD2 matches 12 bases. V lost 4 bases, J lost 6 bases, and 4 bases stayed unmatched. The CDR3 is 15 residues long. The germline V gene has CDR1 LGHDT and CDR2 YNNKEL (reference sequence). CDR3 sequence reads: CASSRGLAGPNEQFF. The CDR3 region has the DNA TGTGCCAGCAGCCGAGGACTAGCGGGGCCCAATGAGCAGTTCTTC.